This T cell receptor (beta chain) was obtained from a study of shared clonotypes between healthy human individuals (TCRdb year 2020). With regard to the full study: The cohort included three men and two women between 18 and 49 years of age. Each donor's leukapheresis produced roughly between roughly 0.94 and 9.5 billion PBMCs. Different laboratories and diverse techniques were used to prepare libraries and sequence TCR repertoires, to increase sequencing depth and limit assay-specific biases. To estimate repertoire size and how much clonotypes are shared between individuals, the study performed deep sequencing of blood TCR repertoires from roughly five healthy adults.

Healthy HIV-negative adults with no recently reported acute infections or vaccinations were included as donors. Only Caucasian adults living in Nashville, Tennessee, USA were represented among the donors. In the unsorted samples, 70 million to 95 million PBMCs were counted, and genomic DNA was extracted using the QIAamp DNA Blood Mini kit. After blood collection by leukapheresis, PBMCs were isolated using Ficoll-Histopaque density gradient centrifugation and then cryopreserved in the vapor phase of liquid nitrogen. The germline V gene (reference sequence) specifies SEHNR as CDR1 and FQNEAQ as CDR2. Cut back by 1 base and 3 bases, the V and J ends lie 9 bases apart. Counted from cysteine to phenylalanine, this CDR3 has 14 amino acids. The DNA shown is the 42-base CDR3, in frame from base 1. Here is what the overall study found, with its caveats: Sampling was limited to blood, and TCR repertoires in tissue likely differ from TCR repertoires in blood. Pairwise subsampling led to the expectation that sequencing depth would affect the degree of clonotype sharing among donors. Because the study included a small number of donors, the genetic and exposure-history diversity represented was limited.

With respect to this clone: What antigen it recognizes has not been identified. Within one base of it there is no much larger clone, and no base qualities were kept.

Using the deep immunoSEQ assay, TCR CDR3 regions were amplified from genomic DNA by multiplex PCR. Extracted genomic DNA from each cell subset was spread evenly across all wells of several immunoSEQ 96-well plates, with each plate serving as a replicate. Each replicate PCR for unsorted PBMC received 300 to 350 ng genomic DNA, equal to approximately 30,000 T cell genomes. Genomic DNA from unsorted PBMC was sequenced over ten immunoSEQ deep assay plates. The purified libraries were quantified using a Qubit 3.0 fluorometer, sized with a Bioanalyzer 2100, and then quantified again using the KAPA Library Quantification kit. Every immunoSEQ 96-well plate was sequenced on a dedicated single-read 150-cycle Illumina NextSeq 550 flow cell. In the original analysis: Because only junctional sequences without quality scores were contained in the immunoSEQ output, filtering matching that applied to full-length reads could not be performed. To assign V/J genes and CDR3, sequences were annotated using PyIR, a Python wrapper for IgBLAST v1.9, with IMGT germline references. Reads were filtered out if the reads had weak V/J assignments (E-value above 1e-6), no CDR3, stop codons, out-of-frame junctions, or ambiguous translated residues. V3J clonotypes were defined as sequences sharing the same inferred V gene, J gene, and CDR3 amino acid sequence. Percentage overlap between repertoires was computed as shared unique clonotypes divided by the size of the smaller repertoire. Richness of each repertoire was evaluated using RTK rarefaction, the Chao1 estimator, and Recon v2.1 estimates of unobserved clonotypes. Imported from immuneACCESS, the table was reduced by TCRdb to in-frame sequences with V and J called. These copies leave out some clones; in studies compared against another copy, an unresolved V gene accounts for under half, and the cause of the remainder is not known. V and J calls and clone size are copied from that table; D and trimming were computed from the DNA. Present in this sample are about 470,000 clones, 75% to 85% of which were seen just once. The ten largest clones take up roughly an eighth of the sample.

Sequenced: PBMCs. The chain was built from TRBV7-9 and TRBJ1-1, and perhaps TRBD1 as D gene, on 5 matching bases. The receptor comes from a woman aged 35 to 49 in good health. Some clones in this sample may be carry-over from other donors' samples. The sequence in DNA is TGTGCCAGCAGCTTAGTTGGGGCGGACACTGAAGCTTTCTTT. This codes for CASSLVGADTEAFF.